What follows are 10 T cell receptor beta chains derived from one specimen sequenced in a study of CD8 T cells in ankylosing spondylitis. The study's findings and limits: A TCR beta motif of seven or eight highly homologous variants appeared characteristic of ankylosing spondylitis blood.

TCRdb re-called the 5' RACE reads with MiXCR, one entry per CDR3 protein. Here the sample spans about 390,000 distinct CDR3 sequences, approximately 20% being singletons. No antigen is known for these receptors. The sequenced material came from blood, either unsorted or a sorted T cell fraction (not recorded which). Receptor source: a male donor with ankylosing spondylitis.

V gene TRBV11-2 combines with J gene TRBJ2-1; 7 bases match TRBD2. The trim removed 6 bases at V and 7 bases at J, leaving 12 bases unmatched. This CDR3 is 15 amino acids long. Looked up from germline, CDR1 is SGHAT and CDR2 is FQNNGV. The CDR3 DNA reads TGTGCCAGCAGAGAAGTGGGCGGGAGAGTGAATGAGCAGTTCTTC. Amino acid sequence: CASREVGGRVNEQFF.

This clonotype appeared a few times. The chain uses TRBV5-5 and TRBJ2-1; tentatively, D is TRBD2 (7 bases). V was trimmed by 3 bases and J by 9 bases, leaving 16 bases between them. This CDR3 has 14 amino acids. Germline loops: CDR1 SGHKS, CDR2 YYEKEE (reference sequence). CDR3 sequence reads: CASSSLVGGREQFF. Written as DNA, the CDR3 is TGTGCCAGCAGCTCGCTTGTGGGGGGGCGTGAGCAGTTCTTC.

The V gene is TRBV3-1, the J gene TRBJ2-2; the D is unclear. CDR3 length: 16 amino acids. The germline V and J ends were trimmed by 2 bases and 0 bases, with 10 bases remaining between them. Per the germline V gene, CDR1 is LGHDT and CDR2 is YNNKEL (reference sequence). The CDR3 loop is CASSQMGIANTGELFF. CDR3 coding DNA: TGTGCCAGCAGCCAAATGGGGATAGCGAACACCGGGGAGCTGTTTTTT.

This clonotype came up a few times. DNA of the CDR3: TGTGCCAGCAGCCCAGTCCTAGCGGGAGGTGTTGGCGAGCAGTACTTC. It specifies CASSPVLAGGVGEQYF. V and J are TRBV7-9 and TRBJ2-7; 11 nucleotides match TRBD2. Per the germline V gene, CDR1 is SEHNR and CDR2 is FQNEAQ (reference sequence). The V gene end was trimmed by 5 bases and the J gene end by 6 bases; junction bases not matched to a gene: 12. The CDR3 spans 16 residues.

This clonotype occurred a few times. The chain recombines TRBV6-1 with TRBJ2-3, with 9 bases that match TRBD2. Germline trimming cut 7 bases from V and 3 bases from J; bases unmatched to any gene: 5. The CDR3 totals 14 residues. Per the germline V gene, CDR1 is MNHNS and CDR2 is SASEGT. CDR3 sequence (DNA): TGTGCCAGCATAAGGACTAGCGTGACAGATACGCAGTATTTT. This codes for CASIRTSVTDTQYF.

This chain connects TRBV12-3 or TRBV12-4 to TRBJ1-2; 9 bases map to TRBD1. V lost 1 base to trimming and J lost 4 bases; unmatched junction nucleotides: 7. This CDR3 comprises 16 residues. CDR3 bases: TGTGCCAGCAGTTTAGGAACAGGGGGCATTTCCTATGGCTACACCTTC. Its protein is CASSLGTGGISYGYTF.

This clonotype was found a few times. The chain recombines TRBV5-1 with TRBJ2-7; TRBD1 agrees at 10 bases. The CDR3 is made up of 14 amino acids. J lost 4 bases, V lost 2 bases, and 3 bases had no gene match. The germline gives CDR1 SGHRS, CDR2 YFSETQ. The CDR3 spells CASSLTGQGYEQYF. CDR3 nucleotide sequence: TGCGCCAGCAGCTTAACGGGACAGGGGTACGAGCAGTACTTC.

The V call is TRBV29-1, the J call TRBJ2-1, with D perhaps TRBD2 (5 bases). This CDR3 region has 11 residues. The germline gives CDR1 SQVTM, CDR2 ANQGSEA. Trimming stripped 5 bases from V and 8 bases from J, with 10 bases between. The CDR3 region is CSVRRTDEQFF. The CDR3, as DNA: TGCAGCGTTAGGAGGACGGATGAGCAGTTCTTC.

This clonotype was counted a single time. The CDR3 DNA sequence: TGTGCCAGCAGTGACCGACGGGCAGGAGGAAATCAGCCCCAGCATTTT. It translates to CASSDRRAGGNQPQHF. The rearrangement joins TRBV6-2 or TRBV6-3 to TRBJ1-5, with D uncertain. Per the germline V gene, CDR1 is MNHEY and CDR2 is SVGEGT. The CDR3 sequence is 16 residues long. V was trimmed by 5 bases and J by 4 bases, leaving 18 bases between them.

The chain's CDR3 is CSVGRGAEAFF. DNA for the CDR3: TGCAGCGTCGGCAGGGGCGCTGAAGCTTTCTTT. The chain carries TRBV29-1 and TRBJ1-1; the D gene is possibly TRBD1 (6 bases). CDR1 is SQVTM, CDR2 ANQGSEA, per germline. V shed 6 bases and J shed 6 bases, with 11 bases lying between them. The CDR3 contains 11 residues.